The following is a T cell receptor (beta chain) sequence with its context. Antigen unknown. The data derive from a study of early T cells in non-severe SARS-CoV-2 infection. Study-level information: Sequencing of bulk RNA from unsorted whole blood was done, without chain pairing. Whole-study results and caveats: CD4 and private specificities were missed by VDJdb matching, which favored anti-spike CD8 responses.

Attached unique molecular identifiers marked individual cDNA molecules. TCRdb reprocessed the 5' RACE reads with MiXCR, giving one entry per CDR3 protein. This sample has approximately 23,000 distinct CDR3 sequences, with nearly 4.5% found just once. The sequence was obtained from an adult who was a healthcare worker with PCR-confirmed SARS-CoV-2 infection or an uninfected control (not recorded which). Input material: whole blood.

The CDR3 DNA sequence: TGTGCCAGCAGCTTTCCTGTGACAGATACGCAGTATTTT. It yields the protein CASSFPVTDTQYF. The chain employs TRBV7-9 and TRBJ2-3, with D unclear. The germline CDR1 and CDR2 sequences are SEHNR and FQNEAQ (reference sequence). There are 13 residues in the CDR3. V lost 3 bases to trimming and J lost 3 bases, with 7 bases between them.